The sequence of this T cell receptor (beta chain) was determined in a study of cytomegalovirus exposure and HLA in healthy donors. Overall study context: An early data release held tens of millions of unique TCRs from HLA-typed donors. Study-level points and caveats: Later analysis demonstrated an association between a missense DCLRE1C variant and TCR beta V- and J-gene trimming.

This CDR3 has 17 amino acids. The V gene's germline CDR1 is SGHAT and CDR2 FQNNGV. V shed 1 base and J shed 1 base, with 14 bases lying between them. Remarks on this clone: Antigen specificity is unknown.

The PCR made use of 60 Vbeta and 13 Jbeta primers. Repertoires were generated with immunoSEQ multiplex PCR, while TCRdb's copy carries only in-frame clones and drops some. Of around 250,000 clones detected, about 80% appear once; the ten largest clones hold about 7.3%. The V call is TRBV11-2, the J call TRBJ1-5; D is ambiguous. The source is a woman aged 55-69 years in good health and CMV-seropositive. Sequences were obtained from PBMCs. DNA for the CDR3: TGTGCCAGCAGCTTAGTTGCGCCTCGGTCGAGCAATCAGCCCCAGCATTTT. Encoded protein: CASSLVAPRSSNQPQHF. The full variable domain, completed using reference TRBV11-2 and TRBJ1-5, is EAGVAQSPRYKIIEKRQSVAFWCNPISGHATLYWYQQILGQGPKLLIQFQNNGVVDDSQLPKDRFSAERLKGVDSTLKIQPAKLEDSAVYLCASSLVAPRSSNQPQHFGDGTRLSIL.